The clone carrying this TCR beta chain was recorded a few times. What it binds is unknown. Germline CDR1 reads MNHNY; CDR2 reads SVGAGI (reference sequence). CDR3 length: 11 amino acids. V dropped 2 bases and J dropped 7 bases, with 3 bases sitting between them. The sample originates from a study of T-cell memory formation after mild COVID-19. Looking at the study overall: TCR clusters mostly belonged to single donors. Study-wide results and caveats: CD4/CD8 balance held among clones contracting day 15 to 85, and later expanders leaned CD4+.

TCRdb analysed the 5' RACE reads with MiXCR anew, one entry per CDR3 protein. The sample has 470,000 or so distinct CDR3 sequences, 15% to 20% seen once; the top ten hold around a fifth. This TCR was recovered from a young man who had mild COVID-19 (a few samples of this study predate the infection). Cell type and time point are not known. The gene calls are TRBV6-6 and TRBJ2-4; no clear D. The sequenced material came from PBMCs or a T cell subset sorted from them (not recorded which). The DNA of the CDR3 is TGTGCCAGCAGTTACAGGAACATTCAGTACTTC. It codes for CASSYRNIQYF.